Listed here are 23 T cell receptor beta chains from one sample, sequenced in a study of blood T cell repertoires in COVID-19. The protocol was immunoSEQ multiplex PCR, while the TCRdb copy is restricted to in-frame clones and leaves out a portion. The sample carries around 320,000 clones, approximately 90% recorded once. Sequencing was performed on PBMCs or T cells enriched from blood (not recorded which). The receptors were sampled from a woman aged 25 to 39 who had been exposed to COVID-19.

The rearrangement joins TRBV5-4 to TRBJ2-1, with D maybe TRBD2 (7 bases). This CDR3 has 16 residues. V lost 1 base and J 7 bases, leaving 18 bases between the germline ends. CDR1 is SGHNT, CDR2 YYREEE, per germline (reference sequence). The CDR3 DNA reads as TGTGCCAGCAGCTTGAATCGGGGGGCAATCTTTAATGAGCAGTTCTTC. Protein product: CASSLNRGAIFNEQFF.

V usage is TRBV2 and J usage is TRBJ2-1; 11 bases are a match to TRBD2. V was pared by 6 bases and J by 4 bases, with 5 bases of the junction left unmatched. This CDR3 comprises 15 residues. Germline lookup yields CDR1 SNHLY and CDR2 FYNNEI. The CDR3 nucleotides read TGTGCCAGCAGAGGGACTAGCGGTGGGTACAATGAGCAGTTCTTC. It yields the protein CASRGTSGGYNEQFF.

The chain carries TRBV6-5 and TRBJ2-5; D ambiguous. There are 12 residues in the CDR3. Germline V gene sequence: CDR1 MNHEY, CDR2 SVGAGI. Trimming removed 7 bases from V and 1 base from J, with 7 bases in between. CDR3 nucleotides: TGTGCCAGCACGAGGAGCCAAGAGACCCAGTACTTC. It codes for CASTRSQETQYF.

J is TRBJ1-6 and V is TRBV19; D is possibly TRBD1 (5 bases). CDR1 and CDR2 (germline): LNHDA, SQIVND (reference sequence). V was shortened by 6 bases and J by 14 bases, with 14 bases between the two germline ends. The CDR3 has 12 amino acids. The CDR3 loop is CASSRDFGALHF. The CDR3 region has the DNA TGTGCCAGTAGCAGGGACTTCGGAGCCCTCCACTTT.

J is TRBJ2-7 and V is TRBV18; 7 positions match TRBD2. Germline CDR1 is KGHSH and CDR2 is LQKENI. J gave up 6 bases and V 8 bases, and 1 base lay outside the gene matches. The CDR3 is 10 amino acids. CDR3 region: CASAGVEQYF. CDR3 in DNA: TGTGCCAGCGCGGGGGTCGAGCAGTACTTC.

This sequence joins TRBV11-2 and TRBJ2-5; tentatively, D is TRBD2 (7 bases). This CDR3 is built from 17 residues. Between the trimmed V and J ends, which lost 5 bases and 1 base, there was a span of 20 bases. The germline CDR1 and CDR2 sequences are SGHAT and FQNNGV. Here the CDR3 reads CASSRPRRGGGQETQYF. CDR3 DNA sequence: TGTGCCAGCAGCCGCCCACGGCGGGGAGGGGGCCAAGAGACCCAGTACTTC.

The chain uses TRBV25-1 and TRBJ2-1; 11 nucleotides agree with TRBD2. Germline assignment: CDR1 MGHDK and CDR2 SYGVNS. The CDR3 extends over 17 amino acids. V was clipped by 3 bases and J by 8 bases; unmatched bases: 12. This CDR3 is CASSDGRLAGSYDEQFF. The CDR3 coding sequence is TGTGCCAGCAGTGATGGGAGACTAGCGGGGTCTTATGATGAGCAGTTCTTC.

This chain connects TRBV6-5 to TRBJ2-2; TRBD1 is a possible D gene (5 bases). This CDR3 is built from 14 residues. V was cut by 2 bases and J by 6 bases, with 10 bases left in between. Germline CDR1 and CDR2: MNHEY and SVGAGI. Written as DNA, the CDR3 is TGTGCCAGCAGTTACCTCAGGGAACCCGGGGAGCTGTTTTTT. It codes for CASSYLREPGELFF.

This clone was detected a few times. The sample has other DNA sequences that encode this CDR3 too. This chain uses TRBV5-1 with TRBJ1-1; maybe TRBD1 (5 bases). CDR3 length equals 12 residues. Germline V gene data show CDR1 as SGHRS and CDR2 as YFSETQ. Trimming removed 2 bases at V and 4 bases at J, with 6 bases between. The CDR3 protein is CASSFQGTEAFF. In DNA form, the CDR3 reads TGCGCCAGCAGCTTTCAGGGCACTGAAGCTTTCTTT.

The chain is built from TRBV4-1 and TRBJ2-1; TRBD2 agrees at 8 bases. The V gene's germline CDR1 is MGHRA and CDR2 YSYEKL. V shed 3 bases, J shed 4 bases, and the junction held 11 bases outside the gene matches. The CDR3 contains 17 residues. The CDR3, as DNA: TGCGCCAGCAGCCAGGGAATTAGTTTAGCGGGGTACAATGAGCAGTTCTTC. Protein product: CASSQGISLAGYNEQFF.

V is TRBV5-4 and J is TRBJ2-7, with TRBD2 as a possible D gene (5 bases). The V end lost 4 bases, the J end lost 6 bases, and 23 bases lay between the germline ends. CDR1 SGHNT and CDR2 YYREEE come from the germline V gene (reference sequence). The CDR3 has 16 amino acids. CDR3: CASSRLYTTLAPEQYF. CDR3 sequence (DNA): TGTGCCAGCAGCCGTTTATACACTACTCTAGCTCCCGAGCAGTACTTC. Based on the CDR3 plus reference TRBV5-4 and TRBJ2-7, the full variable domain is ETGVTQSPTHLIKTRGQQVTLRCSSQSGHNTVSWYQQALGQGPQFIFQYYREEENGRGNFPPRFSGLQFPNYSSELNVNALELDDSALYLCASSRLYTTLAPEQYFGPGTRLTVT.

This sequence joins TRBV7-9 and TRBJ2-1, with D perhaps matching TRBD1 (6 bases). This CDR3 comprises 16 residues. V dropped 1 base and J dropped 2 bases, with 12 bases sitting between them. Germline lookup yields CDR1 SEHNR and CDR2 FQNEAQ (reference sequence). The DNA for the CDR3 is TGTGCCAGCAGCTTAGGTTGGACAGATGCCTACAATGAGCAGTTCTTC. This codes for CASSLGWTDAYNEQFF.

V and J are TRBV5-6 and TRBJ1-6, with D maybe TRBD1 (5 bases). The CDR3 has 15 amino acids. The V end lost 4 bases, the J end lost 8 bases, and 16 bases lay between the germline ends. Germline V gene data show CDR1 as SGHDT and CDR2 as YYEEEE. CDR3 loop: CASSSYRNYDSPLHF. The CDR3 bases are TGTGCCAGCAGCAGTTACAGGAACTACGATTCACCCCTCCACTTT.

The chain uses TRBV2 and TRBJ1-2; the D gene is possibly TRBD1 (5 bases). The CDR3 extends over 14 amino acids. CDR1 and CDR2 from the germline V gene are SNHLY and FYNNEI. Deletions cut 6 bases from V and 7 bases from J, with 18 bases between. CDR3 DNA: TGTGCCAGCAGGGACCCCCGGGGGAAGGGTGGCTACACCTTC. Translating gives CASRDPRGKGGYTF.

The chain combines TRBV28 with TRBJ1-6; possibly TRBD1 for D (5 bases). The CDR3 length is 15 residues. Germline V gene lookup returns CDR1 MDHEN and CDR2 SYDVKM. Trimming shortened V by 5 bases and J by 8 bases, and 16 bases separated the two germline ends. CDR3 amino acids: CASSGAAGGDSPLHF. Written as DNA, the CDR3 is TGTGCCAGCAGTGGGGCCGCGGGGGGAGATTCACCCCTCCACTTT.

The rearrangement uses TRBV10-3 and TRBJ2-6, with 9 bases lining up with TRBD1. The CDR3 is 18 residues long. V was pared by 4 bases and J by 0 bases, with 7 bases of the junction left unmatched. Germline V gene data show CDR1 as ENHRY and CDR2 as SYGVKD. The CDR3 sequence is CAISAPGQGVSGANVLTF. The CDR3 DNA reads TGTGCCATCAGTGCGCCGGGACAGGGAGTCTCTGGGGCCAACGTCCTGACTTTC.

This clone occurred a few times. The chain carries TRBV18 and TRBJ2-2; a weak D match, TRBD1 (6 bases). The CDR3 has 15 residues. Germline CDR1 reads KGHSH; CDR2 reads LQKENI. Trimming took 7 bases from V and 0 from J, leaving 12 bases between them. CDR3 sequence reads: CASLGQPANTGELFF. CDR3 in DNA: TGTGCCAGCTTAGGACAGCCAGCGAACACCGGGGAGCTGTTTTTT.

The CDR3 reads CASSLYQGAYEQYF. The CDR3 nucleotides read TGCGCCAGCAGCTTGTATCAGGGTGCCTACGAGCAGTACTTC. J is TRBJ2-7 and V is TRBV5-1; D possibly corresponds to TRBD1 (5 bases). The CDR3 contains 14 residues. V was clipped by 1 base and J by 2 bases, with 10 bases between them. Germline lookup yields CDR1 SGHRS and CDR2 YFSETQ.

The chain couples TRBV18 to TRBJ2-2, with D uncertain. The germline V and J ends were trimmed by 3 bases and 15 bases, with 14 bases remaining between them. Germline CDR1 KGHSH, CDR2 LQKENI. The CDR3 spans 12 residues. CDR3 protein: CASSPRAGTMFF. DNA for the CDR3: TGTGCCAGCTCACCTAGAGCCGGTACGATGTTTTTT.

The chain joins TRBV24-1 to TRBJ2-2, with 8 bases that match TRBD1. Per germline, CDR1 KGHDR and CDR2 SFDVKD. Germline trimming cut 7 bases from V and 1 base from J; bases unmatched to any gene: 4. This CDR3 comprises 15 residues. CDR3 in DNA: TGTGCCACCAGGGCCGGGACAGGGAACACCGGGGAGCTGTTTTTT. Translation: CATRAGTGNTGELFF.

This chain joins TRBV3-1 (or the pseudogene TRBV3-2) and TRBJ2-2; 8 nucleotides match TRBD1. CDR3 length: 16 amino acids. CDR1 and CDR2 (germline): LGHDT, YNNKEL (reference sequence). Germline trimming cut 4 bases from V and 0 bases from J; bases unmatched to any gene: 4. CDR3 sequence reads: CASSLGTGSNTGELFF. The CDR3 coding sequence is TGTGCCAGCAGCCTCGGGACAGGATCGAACACCGGGGAGCTGTTTTTT.

The V gene is TRBV3-1 (or the pseudogene TRBV3-2), the J gene TRBJ1-1; D not resolved. The germline gives CDR1 LGHDT, CDR2 YNNKEL (reference sequence). The CDR3 consists of 17 residues. The germline V and J ends were trimmed by 0 bases and 5 bases, with 19 bases remaining between them. DNA for the CDR3: TGTGCCAGCAGCCAAGACGAGAGGCGAGGGCCGAGGACTGAAGCTTTCTTT. Its protein is CASSQDERRGPRTEAFF.

The chain combines TRBV29-1 with TRBJ2-3; D perhaps matches TRBD1 (5 bases). The V gene lost 8 bases and the J gene lost 0 bases, with 12 bases spanning the gap. Germline-derived CDR1 and CDR2 are SQVTM and ANQGSEA. The CDR3 consists of 13 residues. DNA of the CDR3: TGCAGCTCCGACAGCTCTAGCACAGATACGCAGTATTTT. This translates into CSSDSSSTDTQYF.